This is a list of T cell receptor beta chains from one sample in a study of shared clonotypes between healthy human individuals. Here immunoSEQ multiplex PCR was the method, and the copy in TCRdb shows in-frame clones only, minus some. This table holds about 2 million clones, roughly 95% found once. The source material was naive CD8+ T cells sorted from blood. The source is a man younger than 35 in good health. CDR3s include the opening cysteine and the closing phenylalanine or tryptophan. Fields, in order: CDR3 protein, CDR3 DNA, J gene, D gene, clone size, V gene. The D gene is left open where the match is weak. Only part of the rows carry a size: once, few, many, or a class if the clone is expanded.

CDR3 protein: CASSYGQAYEQYF; CDR3 DNA: TGCGCCAGCAGCTACGGACAGGCCTACGAGCAGTACTTC; J gene: TRBJ2-7; D gene: TRBD1; clone size: few; V gene: TRBV5-1
CDR3 protein: CASSYTTTGELFF; CDR3 DNA: TGTGCCAGCAGTTACACAACTACCGGGGAGCTGTTTTTT; J gene: TRBJ2-2; D gene: NA; clone size: once; V gene: TRBV6-5
CDR3 protein: CASSFSSYEQYF; CDR3 DNA: TGTGCCAGCTCGTTCAGCTCCTACGAGCAGTACTTC; J gene: TRBJ2-7; D gene: NA; clone size: NA; V gene: TRBV6-1
CDR3 protein: CASSLGYVGKDTEAFF; CDR3 DNA: TGCGCCAGCAGCTTGGGGTACGTGGGGAAGGACACTGAAGCTTTCTTT; J gene: TRBJ1-1; D gene: NA; clone size: NA; V gene: TRBV5-1
CDR3 protein: CASSPDRPNYGYTF; CDR3 DNA: TGTGCCAGCAGCCCCGACAGACCCAACTATGGCTACACCTTC; J gene: TRBJ1-2; D gene: NA; clone size: once; V gene: TRBV11-2
CDR3 protein: CASSRTSGGAETQYF; CDR3 DNA: TGTGCCAGCAGCAGGACTAGCGGGGGGGCAGAGACCCAGTACTTC; J gene: TRBJ2-5; D gene: TRBD2; clone size: NA; V gene: TRBV7-2
CDR3 protein: CASSGSTEMNTEAFF; CDR3 DNA: TGTGCCAGCAGCGGGTCAACAGAGATGAACACTGAAGCTTTCTTT; J gene: TRBJ1-1; D gene: NA; clone size: once; V gene: TRBV5-6
CDR3 protein: CASSLDLGAYYEQYF; CDR3 DNA: TGTGCCAGCAGCTTAGACCTAGGAGCTTACTACGAGCAGTACTTC; J gene: TRBJ2-7; D gene: NA; clone size: NA; V gene: TRBV11-2
CDR3 protein: CASSKQGGEQYF; CDR3 DNA: TGTGCCAGTAGTAAACAGGGTGGCGAGCAGTACTTC; J gene: TRBJ2-7; D gene: NA; clone size: once; V gene: TRBV19
CDR3 protein: CASSWTSSSEQFF; CDR3 DNA: TGTGCCAGCAGCTGGACTAGCTCCAGTGAGCAGTTCTTC; J gene: TRBJ2-1; D gene: TRBD2; clone size: NA; V gene: TRBV7-6
CDR3 protein: CASSHETGYEQYF; CDR3 DNA: TGCGCCAGCAGCCACGAAACAGGGTACGAGCAGTACTTC; J gene: TRBJ2-7; D gene: NA; clone size: NA; V gene: TRBV4-3
CDR3 protein: CASSIQITGGPNEKLFF; CDR3 DNA: TGCGCCAGCAGTATCCAAATAACAGGGGGCCCTAATGAAAAACTGTTTTTT; J gene: TRBJ1-4; D gene: TRBD1; clone size: once; V gene: TRBV10-2
CDR3 protein: CASSLGTDNSPLHF; CDR3 DNA: TGTGCCAGCAGCTTGGGGACAGACAATTCACCCCTCCACTTT; J gene: TRBJ1-6; D gene: TRBD1; clone size: once; V gene: TRBV7-8
CDR3 protein: CAWSPTGLNTEAFF; CDR3 DNA: TGTGCCTGGAGCCCCACCGGACTGAACACTGAAGCTTTCTTT; J gene: TRBJ1-1; D gene: NA; clone size: NA; V gene: TRBV30
CDR3 protein: CSVVAPDTQYF; CDR3 DNA: TGCAGCGTTGTTGCCCCGGATACGCAGTATTTT; J gene: TRBJ2-3; D gene: NA; clone size: NA; V gene: TRBV29-1
CDR3 protein: CASSQEVSGSQETQYF; CDR3 DNA: TGCGCCAGCAGCCAAGAAGTTTCGGGCAGCCAAGAGACCCAGTACTTC; J gene: TRBJ2-5; D gene: NA; clone size: NA; V gene: TRBV4-1
CDR3 protein: CASSQEDGGGTGELFF; CDR3 DNA: TGCGCCAGCAGCCAAGAGGACGGGGGCGGGACCGGGGAGCTGTTTTTT; J gene: TRBJ2-2; D gene: NA; clone size: NA; V gene: TRBV4-1
CDR3 protein: CASSIAALYEQYF; CDR3 DNA: TGTGCCAGTAGTATAGCGGCTCTCTACGAGCAGTACTTC; J gene: TRBJ2-7; D gene: NA; clone size: NA; V gene: TRBV19
CDR3 protein: CATSSPLGVAGDSETQYF; CDR3 DNA: TGTGCCACCAGCAGCCCGCTAGGGGTAGCGGGGGACTCGGAGACCCAGTACTTC; J gene: TRBJ2-5; D gene: TRBD2; clone size: NA; V gene: TRBV15
CDR3 protein: CASSSFLQGKMSYNEQFF; CDR3 DNA: TGTGCCAGCAGCTCTTTCCTGCAGGGGAAAATGTCCTACAATGAGCAGTTCTTC; J gene: TRBJ2-1; D gene: NA; clone size: NA; V gene: TRBV12-1